These T cell receptor beta chains were read from a single sample in a study of response to subunit inactivated influenza vaccine. MiXCR was run by TCRdb on the RT-PCR reads, yielding one entry per CDR3 protein. The sample includes 500,000 to 600,000 distinct CDR3 sequences, roughly 15% of them seen just once. Sequences were derived from PBMCs from blood, sampled 11 to 12 days after vaccination. The source is a man aged 45-65 years who received an inactivated influenza vaccine. Both conserved end residues are part of each CDR3. D genes are given only for firm matches. A clone size is listed for some rows: how often the clone was seen (once, few, many), or a class if it is expanded.

TRBJ1-3 - - TRBV7-8 CASSLNPGPGNTIYF TGTGCCAGCAGCTTAAATCCCGGGCCTGGAAACACCATATATTTT
TRBJ2-1 - few TRBV6-7 CASTTWRSGSRVYNEQFF TGTGCCAGCACAACGTGGCGAAGCGGTTCGAGGGTCTACAATGAGCAGTTCTTC
TRBJ2-7 - - TRBV18 CASSLNGEYYEQYF TGTGCCAGCTCCCTCAACGGGGAATACTACGAGCAGTACTTC
TRBJ2-5 - - TRBV28 CASSLSRRLQETQYF TGTGCCAGCAGTTTAAGTCGGCGTTTACAAGAGACCCAGTACTTC
TRBJ2-7 TRBD1 - TRBV5-1 CASSIQGAAYEQYF TGCGCCAGCAGCATACAGGGGGCAGCCTACGAGCAGTACTTC
TRBJ2-1 - - TRBV3-1 CASSQEVGYNEQFF TGTGCCAGCAGCCAAGAGGTAGGGTACAATGAGCAGTTCTTC
TRBJ1-6 TRBD1 few TRBV7-8 CASSRTGLNSPLHF TGTGCCAGCAGCCGGACAGGGCTGAATTCACCCCTCCACTTT
TRBJ2-5 - few TRBV12-3/TRBV12-4 CASSLTGSGTQYF TGTGCCAGCAGTTTAACGGGGTCAGGGACCCAGTACTTC
TRBJ2-7 - few TRBV6-2/TRBV6-3 CASSYPPVGWHSEQYF TGTGCCAGCAGTTACCCACCCGTCGGATGGCATAGCGAGCAGTACTTC
TRBJ2-7 - few TRBV7-9 CASSLGTHSYEQYF TGTGCCAGCAGCTTAGGGACCCACTCCTACGAGCAGTACTTC
TRBJ2-1 - - TRBV29-1 CSVSSGSAGEGGEQFF TGCAGCGTCTCTTCGGGGTCCGCGGGAGAGGGGGGTGAGCAGTTCTTC
TRBJ1-1 - - TRBV7-9 CDSSSERVAFF TGTGACAGCAGCTCCGAAAGAGTAGCTTTCTTT
TRBJ1-5 - many TRBV6-2/TRBV6-3 CASSYVVDSNQPQHF TGTGCCAGCAGTTACGTCGTTGATAGCAATCAGCCCCAGCATTTT
TRBJ2-3 TRBD2 few TRBV4-2 CASSQRGGGTDTQYF TGTGCCAGCAGCCAACGGGGGGGGGGCACAGATACGCAGTATTTT
TRBJ1-4 - - TRBV14 CASSLRQANEKLFF TGTGCCAGCAGCCTCCGACAGGCTAATGAAAAACTGTTTTTT
TRBJ1-2 TRBD1 many TRBV20-1 CSVQGVGGYTF TGCAGTGTACAGGGGGTGGGCGGCTACACCTTC
TRBJ2-5 TRBD2 many TRBV20-1 CSAPKRGGIRETQYF TGCAGTGCTCCCAAGCGGGGGGGAATTCGGGAGACCCAGTACTTC
TRBJ2-7 - few TRBV28 CASSTGRVYEQYF TGTGCCAGCAGCACTGGCCGGGTATACGAGCAGTACTTC
TRBJ2-5 TRBD2 - TRBV10-3 CAISGGLAGSAQYF TGTGCCATCAGTGGGGGACTAGCAGGATCGGCCCAGTACTTC
TRBJ2-1 TRBD2 - TRBV29-1 CSGKKRENFNEQFF TGCAGCGGGAAAAAGCGGGAGAATTTCAATGAGCAGTTCTTC
TRBJ2-5 - - TRBV5-1 CASSLVTAEETQYF TGCGCCAGCAGCTTGGTGACAGCAGAAGAGACCCAGTACTTC
TRBJ1-2 - few TRBV29-1 CSVEDLDDWGYTF TGCAGCGTTGAAGATCTGGATGATTGGGGCTACACCTTC
TRBJ1-1 - few TRBV6-5 CASSYLQRNTEAFF TGTGCCAGCAGTTACCTCCAGAGGAACACTGAAGCTTTCTTT
TRBJ1-1 TRBD1 few TRBV6-2/TRBV6-3 CASSYGTGGSSVNTEAFF TGTGCCAGCAGTTACGGGACAGGGGGATCGAGCGTGAACACTGAAGCTTTCTTT
TRBJ1-1 - - TRBV14 CASSQAPPTGNTEAFF TGTGCCAGCAGCCAAGCTCCACCGACAGGAAACACTGAAGCTTTCTTT
TRBJ2-7 TRBD2 - TRBV6-1 CASSPIGLAYEQYF TGTGCCAGCAGTCCGATCGGACTAGCCTACGAGCAGTACTTC
TRBJ2-3 - few TRBV7-2 CASGTQGTDTQYF TGTGCCAGCGGAACGCAGGGGACAGATACGCAGTATTTT
TRBJ2-5 TRBD2 few TRBV2 CASRWGGPETQYF TGTGCCAGCAGGTGGGGGGGTCCAGAGACCCAGTACTTC
TRBJ1-6 TRBD1 many TRBV7-9 CASSSLTGWTYNSPLHF TGTGCCAGCAGCTCGCTGACAGGGTGGACCTATAATTCACCCCTCCACTTT
TRBJ1-2 TRBD1 - TRBV9 CASSAVRVDRGGRNYGYTF TGTGCCAGCAGCGCGGTCCGGGTTGACAGGGGCGGGAGGAACTATGGCTACACCTTC
TRBJ2-1 - - TRBV11-2 CASSWYPGSPGNEQFF TGTGCCAGCAGCTGGTACCCCGGTTCCCCGGGCAATGAGCAGTTCTTC
TRBJ2-3 - few TRBV6-5 CASSYSLRGSRATQYF TGTGCCAGCAGTTACTCGCTCCGGGGCAGTAGGGCTACGCAGTATTTT
TRBJ1-4 - - TRBV18 CASSLGTREKLFF TGTGCCAGCTCACTGGGGACTCGGGAAAAACTGTTTTTT
TRBJ2-5 - - TRBV3-1 CASSKGASSYQETQYF TGTGCCAGCAGCAAGGGAGCTAGCTCGTACCAAGAGACCCAGTACTTC
TRBJ2-5 - - TRBV7-2 CASSSSRQETQYF TGTGCCAGCAGTTCTTCTAGGCAAGAGACCCAGTACTTC
TRBJ2-7 - - TRBV3-1 CASSQHSGTYEQYF TGTGCCAGCAGCCAACATAGCGGAACCTACGAGCAGTACTTC
TRBJ2-7 - few TRBV4-3 CASSQAMGQGGSYEQYF TGCGCCAGCAGCCAAGCTATGGGACAAGGGGGATCCTACGAGCAGTACTTC
TRBJ1-1 - few TRBV12-3/TRBV12-4 CASSLTGDEGRTEAFF TGTGCCAGCAGTTTAACCGGGGACGAGGGAAGGACTGAAGCTTTCTTT
TRBJ2-2 TRBD1 - TRBV6-1 CASRQQGARNTGELFF TGTGCCAGCAGACAACAGGGGGCAAGGAACACCGGGGAGCTGTTTTTT
TRBJ2-2 - few TRBV5-1 CASSQLRDGELFF TGCGCCAGCAGCCAACTCCGAGACGGGGAGCTGTTTTTT
TRBJ2-1 - few TRBV12-3/TRBV12-4 CASRGTPFRDEQFF TGTGCCAGCAGGGGGACTCCCTTTCGGGATGAGCAGTTCTTC
TRBJ2-7 TRBD2 few TRBV9 CASSVGTSGASSYEQYF TGTGCCAGCAGCGTAGGGACTAGCGGGGCCAGCTCCTACGAGCAGTACTTC
TRBJ2-1 TRBD2 few TRBV20-1 CSARDPAERGSYNEQFF TGCAGTGCTAGAGACCCCGCGGAGCGGGGTTCCTACAATGAGCAGTTCTTC
TRBJ2-7 - few TRBV3-1 CASSQVRLNSYEQYF TGTGCCAGCAGCCAAGTTAGGCTAAACTCCTACGAGCAGTACTTC
TRBJ2-7 - few TRBV15 CATSRDGRSYEQYF TGTGCCACCAGCAGAGATGGCAGATCCTACGAGCAGTACTTC
TRBJ1-1 - - TRBV5-1 CASSLADGTEAFF TGCGCCAGCAGCTTGGCGGACGGCACTGAAGCTTTCTTT